This TCR beta chain was found in a study of blood T cells in healthy people across ages (dated by TCRdb to 2013 to 2016). For the study in its entirety: Template switching captured roughly one uniquely barcoded TCR beta cDNA molecule per two T cells in model experiments. To track age-related changes in TCR beta repertoire diversity, the study relied on deep sequencing normalized with unique cDNA molecular identifiers. Donors were grouped into four age groups: young (average approximately 16 years), middle-aged (around 39), aged (over 55) and long-lived (approximately 75). Donors of different ages were randomly distributed across sequencing lanes to avoid experimental bias. Two additional independent replicas of 1 million unique cDNA reads from the same blood draw were analyzed for two donors (one aged 18 to 30 and one aged 80 or older).

What the study reported, not specific to this receptor: Observed TCR beta diversity correlated strongly with the percentage of naive T cells measured by flow cytometry. Estimates of total diversity based on one million sequenced T cells were considered lower bounds and underestimates. The CMV infection status of donors was not known, potentially confounding age-related changes in expanded clonotypes. Bulk unsorted PBMC profiling prevented conclusive comparison of naive and antigen-experienced compartments. As age increased, observed TCR beta diversity per million T cells dropped in a roughly linear way, and a significant reduction was already evident by age 40. The long-lived group showed more naive CD4+ T cells, fewer expanded clones and increased TCR diversity than the aged group, suggesting age selection.

From a lookup of the germline V gene (reference sequence), CDR1 and CDR2 are DFQATT and SNEGSKA. Trimming costs V 7 bases and J 6 bases, and their ends lie 18 bases apart. The CDR3 runs 13 amino acids, cysteine and phenylalanine included. Of all the DNA, just the CDR3 is kept, 39 bases in frame from base 1. The sample holds a few counts of this clonotype. The target of this receptor is not known. The input lacks base qualities; no much larger clone sits a single base away. The donors were about 40 Caucasian individuals from Russia, aged roughly 6 to 100 years, who were systemically healthy. Each donor gave around 9 milliliters of peripheral blood, collected into EDTA-treated Vacutainer tubes. Ficoll-Paque density-gradient centrifugation was used to isolate PBMCs, with at least 6 million per sample. Total RNA was extracted from PBMCs with Trizol reagent, with at least 6 micrograms obtained per sample. Naive CD45RAhigh/CD27high T cell percentages were measured by flow cytometry on a PBMC aliquot from every donor.

The method behind the library was 5' RACE. TCRdb lists the instrument as Illumina HiSeq 2500. The second PCR ran for about 6 to 12 cycles and used a J-beta primer mix along with a sample-barcoded 5' primer. A template-switch 5' adaptor carrying 12 random nucleotides introduced a unique molecular identifier onto each TCR beta cDNA molecule. Each sample yielded at least 3 million CDR3-containing paired-end reads. The Mint cDNA synthesis kit, primed by a TRBC-specific oligonucleotide, was used to synthesize first-strand cDNA from all RNA. Following uracil-DNA glycosylase treatment, all cDNA underwent a first 18-cycle PCR with the universal primers M1SS and BC2_uni_R. The source study handled its data this way. For normalization, 1 million high-quality reads were randomly selected from each sample, with every read carrying a distinct molecular identifier. Reads sharing molecular identifiers were discarded rather than binned into consensus sequences. MiTCR, set to a Q25 quality threshold and the strictest error-elimination algorithm, was used for CDR3 identification, clonotype clustering and error correction. Lower-bound total TCR beta diversity was estimated with a nonparametric unseen species model using Euler transformation. In-frame beta chains were kept once TCRdb had trimmed the public reads at Q25 with fastp and called clones with MiXCR. Rows with a matching CDR3 protein are joined into one entry that keeps the most common DNA and genes. These V and J calls originate from TCRdb's pipeline instead of the authors' own analysis. This sample lists some 1.1 million distinct CDR3 sequences; around two fifths were detected once. Clones ranked in the top ten supply about 12% of the sample.

The clonotype originates from a man between 18 and 35 years old in good health. The chain employs TRBV20-1 and TRBJ1-2; a weak D assignment points to TRBD1 (5 bases agree). The sample comprised blood. The nucleotide sequence is given as TGCAGTGTTCCTCGGGACCGCGCAGATGGCTACACCTTC. Its translation reads: CSVPRDRADGYTF.